The 12 T cell receptor beta chains in this list originate from one sample, sequenced in a study of cytomegalovirus exposure and HLA in healthy donors. Use of 60 Vbeta and 13 Jbeta primers characterized the PCR. Assay used: immunoSEQ multiplex PCR; TCRdb lists only in-frame clones, some missing. The sample holds approximately 280,000 clones, around 90% seen once. Sample: PBMCs. The origin of the receptors is a woman aged 18-29 years in good health and CMV-seronegative.

This chain links TRBV5-1 with TRBJ2-3; D uncertain. The germline V and J ends were trimmed by 4 bases and 2 bases, with 8 bases remaining between them. Germline-derived CDR1 and CDR2 are SGHRS and YFSETQ. CDR3 length equals 13 residues. In nucleotides, the CDR3 is TGCGCCAGCAGCCCTACCACCACAGATACGCAGTATTTT. Its translation is CASSPTTTDTQYF.

The chain links TRBV10-3 to TRBJ2-1, with 9 bases matching TRBD1. This CDR3 spans 17 amino acids. The germline V gene has CDR1 ENHRY and CDR2 SYGVKD. Trimming at V came to 0 bases and at J to 5 bases, leaving 8 bases not matched to a gene. The CDR3 nucleotides are TGTGCCATCAGTGAGTCGGAGGACAGGGGATTGAACAATGAGCAGTTCTTC. Its translation: CAISESEDRGLNNEQFF.

The rearrangement joins TRBV28 to TRBJ2-2; TRBD1 aligns across 8 bases. Germline assignment: CDR1 MDHEN and CDR2 SYDVKM. J was trimmed by 9 bases and V by 7 bases; bases with no gene match: 7. CDR3 size: 13 residues. In DNA, the CDR3 is TGTGCCAGCAACTCCGGACAGGGCTGGGAGCTGTTTTTT. The encoded protein is CASNSGQGWELFF.

The sample holds one count of this clone. The chain joins TRBV2 to TRBJ1-6; D is undetermined. The CDR3 is 15 amino acids. The ends were cut back, 7 bases at V and 0 bases at J, with 10 bases in the middle. The germline gives CDR1 SNHLY, CDR2 FYNNEI. The CDR3 sequence: CASKEGSSYNSPLHF. The DNA for the CDR3 is TGTGCCAGCAAGGAAGGGAGCTCCTATAATTCACCCCTCCACTTT. Using reference TRBV2 and TRBJ1-6 for the parts outside the CDR3, the full variable domain is EPEVTQTPSHQVTQMGQEVILRCVPISNHLYFYWYRQILGQKVEFLVSFYNNEISEKSEIFDDQFSVERPDGSNFTLKIRSTKLEDSAMYFCASKEGSSYNSPLHFGNGTRLTVT.

The chain is built from TRBV5-1 and TRBJ2-7; TRBD1 matches 7 bases. CDR1 SGHRS and CDR2 YFSETQ come from the germline V gene. This CDR3 contains 14 residues. The V and J ends lost 4 bases and 4 bases, in that order; junction bases with no gene match: 8. The CDR3 DNA follows: TGCGCCAGCAGCCTCAGGGGGTTCTCGTACGAGCAGTACTTC. Amino acids: CASSLRGFSYEQYF. Full variable domain (outside the CDR3, taken from reference TRBV5-1 and TRBJ2-7): KAGVTQTPRYLIKTRGQQVTLSCSPISGHRSVSWYQQTPGQGLQFLFEYFSETQRNKGNFPGRFSGRQFSNSRSEMNVSTLELGDSALYLCASSLRGFSYEQYFGPGTRLTVT.

The sample holds a few counts of this clone. The chain links TRBV27 to TRBJ2-3, with D tentatively TRBD1 (7 bases). Germline V gene data show CDR1 as MNHEY and CDR2 as SMNVEV (reference sequence). There are 14 residues in the CDR3. The V and J ends lost 5 bases and 2 bases respectively, with 11 bases between them. The CDR3 spells CASSAGQSTDTQYF. DNA for the CDR3: TGTGCCAGCAGTGCGGGACAGTCCACAGATACGCAGTATTTT.

This sequence joins TRBV4-1 and TRBJ2-1, with a weak D call TRBD1 (5 bases). Per germline, CDR1 MGHRA and CDR2 YSYEKL. This CDR3 has 12 amino acids. Trimming removed 1 base at V and 9 bases at J, with 7 bases between. CDR3 sequence reads: CASSQGGGEQFF. CDR3 in DNA: TGCGCCAGCAGCCAAGGGGGCGGTGAGCAGTTCTTC.

The J gene is TRBJ1-5, the V gene TRBV19; tentatively, D is TRBD1 (5 bases). This CDR3 region has 16 residues. CDR1 is LNHDA, CDR2 SQIVND, per germline (reference sequence). V gave up 2 bases and J gave up 0 bases, with 11 bases separating them. The CDR3 here is CASSIMWGDSNQPQHF. As DNA, the CDR3 is TGTGCCAGTAGTATAATGTGGGGGGATAGCAATCAGCCCCAGCATTTT.

The CDR3 region has the DNA TGTGCCAGCAGCGAGCAAGCGGGTACCCGAACGGGGGAGTATTTT. Its protein is CASSEQAGTRTGEYF. The genes are TRBV7-6 and TRBJ2-3; perhaps TRBD2 as D (6 bases). V was clipped by 5 bases and J by 13 bases, with 25 bases between them. This CDR3 region has 15 residues. CDR1 is SGHVS and CDR2 is FNYEAQ in the germline V gene.

J is TRBJ1-4 and V is TRBV18; D gene uncertain. The germline V and J ends were trimmed by 3 bases and 6 bases, with 17 bases remaining between them. Germline V gene data show CDR1 as KGHSH and CDR2 as LQKENI. CDR3 size: 16 residues. As DNA, the CDR3 is TGTGCCAGCTCACCTGCGGGAAATCCGCGGGATGAAAAACTGTTTTTT. Protein sequence: CASSPAGNPRDEKLFF.

The chain uses TRBV5-1 and TRBJ2-5; D is perhaps TRBD1 or TRBD2 (5 bases each). The end of the DNA fits TRBJ2-7 better, so the J call may be wrong. Germline assignment: CDR1 SGHRS and CDR2 YFSETQ. The CDR3 is 13 amino acids. The CDR3 loop is CASSLGESYEQYF. CDR3 nucleotides: TGCGCCAGCAGCCTGGGGGAGTCCTACGAGCAGTACTTC.

The chain links TRBV7-6 to TRBJ2-1, with D unresolved. Germline loops: CDR1 SGHVS, CDR2 FNYEAQ. This CDR3 contains 13 residues. V was cut by 3 bases and J by 5 bases, with 8 bases left in between. The DNA for the CDR3 is TGTGCCAGCAGCTTGGCATTACACAATGAGCAGTTCTTC. Translated: CASSLALHNEQFF. Drawing the rest from reference TRBV7-6 and TRBJ2-1, the complete variable domain is GAGVSQSPRYKVTKRGQDVALRCDPISGHVSLYWYRQALGQGPEFLTYFNYEAQQDKSGLPNDRFSAERPEGSISTLTIQRTEQRDSAMYRCASSLALHNEQFFGPGTRLTVL.